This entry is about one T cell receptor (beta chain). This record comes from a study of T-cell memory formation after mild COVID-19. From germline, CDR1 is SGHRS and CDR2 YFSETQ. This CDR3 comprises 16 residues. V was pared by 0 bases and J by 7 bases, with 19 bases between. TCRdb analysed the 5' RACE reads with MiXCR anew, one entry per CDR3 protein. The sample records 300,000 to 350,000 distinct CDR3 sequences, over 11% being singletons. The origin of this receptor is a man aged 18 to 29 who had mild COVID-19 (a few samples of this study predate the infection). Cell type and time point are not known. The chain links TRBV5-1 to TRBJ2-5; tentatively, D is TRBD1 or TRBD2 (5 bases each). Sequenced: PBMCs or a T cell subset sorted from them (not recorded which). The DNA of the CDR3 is TGCGCCAGCAGCTTGGCCAGCACACCAGATGGGGGGACCCAGTACTTC. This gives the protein CASSLASTPDGGTQYF.